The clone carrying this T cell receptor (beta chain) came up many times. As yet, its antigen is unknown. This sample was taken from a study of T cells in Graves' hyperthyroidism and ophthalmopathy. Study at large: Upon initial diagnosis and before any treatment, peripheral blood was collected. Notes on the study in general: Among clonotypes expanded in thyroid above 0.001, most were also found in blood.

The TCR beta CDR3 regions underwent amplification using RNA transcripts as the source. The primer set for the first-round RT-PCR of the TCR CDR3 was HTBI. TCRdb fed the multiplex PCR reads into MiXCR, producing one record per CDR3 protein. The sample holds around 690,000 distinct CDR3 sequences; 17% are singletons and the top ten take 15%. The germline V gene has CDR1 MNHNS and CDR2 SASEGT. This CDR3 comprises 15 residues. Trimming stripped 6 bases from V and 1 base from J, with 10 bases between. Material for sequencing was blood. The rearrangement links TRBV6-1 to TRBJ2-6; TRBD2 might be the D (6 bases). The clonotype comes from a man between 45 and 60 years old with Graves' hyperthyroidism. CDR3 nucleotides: TGTGCCAGCAGCGGAGGGGCATCTGGGGCCAACGTCCTGACTTTC. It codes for CASSGGASGANVLTF.